The present T cell receptor beta chain was sequenced within a study of metastatic and nonmetastatic thyroid tumors (dated by TCRdb to between 2020 and 2021). Describing the broader study: The researchers compared repertoires between peripheral blood samples and tumor or nodule tissue samples from patients with malignant or benign thyroid disease.

This clone appeared a few times. Its specific antigen is unknown. One base away there is no much larger clone; base qualities are not given. Here is what the overall study found, with its caveats: In both blood and tumor samples, TCR beta diversity was reported to be significantly higher in malignant tumors than in benign nodules.

None of the patients had been given any treatment before thyroid surgery. Patient clinical samples collected from 2012 to 2018 were retrospectively analysed using T-cell receptor beta sequencing. The library was obtained by PCR. TCRdb lists the instrument as Illumina HiSeq 4000. High-throughput sequencing was used to profile the TCR beta-chain CDR3 region of every patient. As for the original processing: The researchers built a classifier to tell apart papillary thyroid cancer patients with distant metastasis, based on CDR3 differences among clinicopathological groups. Repertoire diversity was assessed with the Shannon index, and tumor-blood repertoire similarity with the Morisita-Horn index. TCRdb itself trimmed the public reads at Q25 with fastp, ran MiXCR and retained productive beta chains. The V and J calls and clone size come from TCRdb's table, not from the authors' own analysis. The sample yields about 16,000 clones; 15% to 19% were counted once. Around 16% of the sample comes from the top ten.

Counted from cysteine to phenylalanine, this CDR3 has 16 amino acids. CDR3 DNA is the only sequence kept; it has 48 bases, read in frame from the first base. V sheds 6 bases and J sheds 2 bases, leaving 20 bases between their ends. The chain couples TRBV12-3 or TRBV12-4 to TRBJ2-7; TRBD2 is possibly the D segment (6 matching bases). This TCR was sampled from a female donor with papillary thyroid cancer or a benign thyroid nodule (not recorded which). Some clones in this sample may be carry-over from other donors' samples. What was sequenced was blood. The bases read TGTGCCAGCAGCCGAGCCGGGACTGGCCGAACCTACGAGCAGTACTTC. It translates as CASSRAGTGRTYEQYF.